The following is a T cell receptor beta chain sequence with its context. This sample stems from a study of cytomegalovirus exposure and HLA in healthy donors. Vbeta (60) and Jbeta (13) primers were used in the PCR. Assay: immunoSEQ multiplex PCR; the TCRdb copy retains only in-frame clones and omits some. The data show about 120,000 clones, around two thirds seen once. Sequencing was carried out using PBMCs. The TCR comes from a woman in her thirties or forties in good health and CMV-seropositive.

The CDR3 spells CASSQGVREKLFF. CDR3 nucleotide sequence: TGCGCCAGCAGCCAAGGGGTGAGGGAAAAACTGTTTTTT. This chain joins TRBV4-3 and TRBJ1-4; no clear D gene. Trimming pared 1 base from V and 8 bases from J, leaving 8 bases between. CDR1 and CDR2 (germline): LGHNA, YSLEER. The CDR3 is made up of 13 amino acids.